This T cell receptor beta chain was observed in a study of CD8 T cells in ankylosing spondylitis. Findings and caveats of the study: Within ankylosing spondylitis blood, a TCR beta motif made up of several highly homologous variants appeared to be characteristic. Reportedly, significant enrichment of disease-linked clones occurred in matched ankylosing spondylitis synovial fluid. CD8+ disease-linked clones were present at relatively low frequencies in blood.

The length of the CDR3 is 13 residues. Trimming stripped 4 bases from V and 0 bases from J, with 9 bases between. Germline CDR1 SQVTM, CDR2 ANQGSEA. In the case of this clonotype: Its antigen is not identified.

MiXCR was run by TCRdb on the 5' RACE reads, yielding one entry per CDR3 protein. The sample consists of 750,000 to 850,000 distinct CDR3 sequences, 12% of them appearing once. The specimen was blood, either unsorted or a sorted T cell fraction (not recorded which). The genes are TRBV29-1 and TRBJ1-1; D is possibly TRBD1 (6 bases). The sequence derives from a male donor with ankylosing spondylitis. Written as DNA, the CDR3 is TGCAGCGTTGCCGCAGGGGTGAACACTGAAGCTTTCTTT. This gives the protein CSVAAGVNTEAFF.